This T cell receptor (beta chain) was identified during a study of shared clonotypes between healthy human individuals. CD8 cells regarded as naive lacked CD45RO, were positively chosen for CCR7, and omitted terminally differentiated effector memory CD45RA+ cells. A remark on this clone: The same CDR3 can be traced to other DNA sequences in this sample.

Researchers ran the assay at a deep level. The repertoire was sequenced with immunoSEQ multiplex PCR; TCRdb's copy has only in-frame clones and lacks some. Of around 2,000,000 clones listed, about 95% are singletons. This CDR3 region has 15 residues. The germline V gene encodes CDR1 LGHNA and CDR2 YSLEER. Trimming cost V 2 bases and J 3 bases; bases outside gene matches: 5. The chain couples TRBV4-3 to TRBJ2-7, with 9 bases aligning to TRBD1. The receptor comes from a man between 18 and 35 years old in good health. The sample comprised naive CD8+ T cells sorted from blood. The CDR3 is CASSQTGQGNYEQYF. The CDR3 bases are TGCGCCAGCAGCCAAACTGGACAGGGGAACTACGAGCAGTACTTC.